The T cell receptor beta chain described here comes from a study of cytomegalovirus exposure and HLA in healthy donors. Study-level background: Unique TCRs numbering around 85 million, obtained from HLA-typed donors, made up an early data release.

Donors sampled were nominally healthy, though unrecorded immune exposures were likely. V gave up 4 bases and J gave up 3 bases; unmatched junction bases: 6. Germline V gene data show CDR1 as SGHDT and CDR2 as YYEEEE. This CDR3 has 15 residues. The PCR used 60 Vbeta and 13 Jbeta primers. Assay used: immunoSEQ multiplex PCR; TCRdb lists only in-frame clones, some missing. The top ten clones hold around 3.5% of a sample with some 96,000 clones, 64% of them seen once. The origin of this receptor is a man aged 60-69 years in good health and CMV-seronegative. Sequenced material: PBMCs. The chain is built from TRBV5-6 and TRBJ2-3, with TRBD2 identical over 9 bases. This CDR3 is CASSISGSGTDTQYF. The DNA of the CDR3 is TGTGCCAGCAGCATTAGCGGGAGTGGAACAGATACGCAGTATTTT.